This TCR beta chain is drawn from a study of T-cell reconstitution after alpha-beta-depleted transplantation in children. General study points: One year post-transplant, T-cell counts and diversity were largely derived from T cells produced anew. Expanded graft clones numbering several hundred reportedly gave rise to alpha-beta T cells about two months after transplant.

With V trimmed by 7 bases and J by 2 bases, 6 bases remained unmatched. The CDR3 runs to 16 residues. Concerning this clonotype itself: What it binds is unknown.

Unique molecular identifiers were used to barcode this TCRbeta library. TCRdb independently ran MiXCR on the PCR reads; one entry per CDR3 protein. The sample lists 500,000 to 600,000 distinct CDR3 sequences, approximately 30% seen once, with approximately 39% in the top ten. The receptor's source is a boy under three years old with Wiskott-Aldrich syndrome, due to receive a stem cell transplant. The chain couples TRBV12-3 or TRBV12-4 to TRBJ2-3, with 13 bases identical to TRBD2. This material consisted of PBMCs, taken before TCRalphabeta/CD19-depleted stem cell transplant. CDR3 bases: TGTGCCAGCACCTTGGGACTAGCGGGGCTCACAGATACGCAGTATTTT. Residues: CASTLGLAGLTDTQYF.